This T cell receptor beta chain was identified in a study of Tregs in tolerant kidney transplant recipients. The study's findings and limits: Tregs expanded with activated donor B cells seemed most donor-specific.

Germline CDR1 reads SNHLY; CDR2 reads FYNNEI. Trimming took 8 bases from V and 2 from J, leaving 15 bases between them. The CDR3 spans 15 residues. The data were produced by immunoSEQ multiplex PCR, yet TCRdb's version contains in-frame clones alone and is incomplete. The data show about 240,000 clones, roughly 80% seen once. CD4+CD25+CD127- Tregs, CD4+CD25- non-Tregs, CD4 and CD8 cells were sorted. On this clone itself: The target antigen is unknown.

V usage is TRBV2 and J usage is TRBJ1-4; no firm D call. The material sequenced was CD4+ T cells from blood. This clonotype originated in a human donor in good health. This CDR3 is CASGSYGETNEKLFF. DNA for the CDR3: TGTGCCAGCGGGTCATATGGGGAGACTAATGAAAAACTGTTTTTT.